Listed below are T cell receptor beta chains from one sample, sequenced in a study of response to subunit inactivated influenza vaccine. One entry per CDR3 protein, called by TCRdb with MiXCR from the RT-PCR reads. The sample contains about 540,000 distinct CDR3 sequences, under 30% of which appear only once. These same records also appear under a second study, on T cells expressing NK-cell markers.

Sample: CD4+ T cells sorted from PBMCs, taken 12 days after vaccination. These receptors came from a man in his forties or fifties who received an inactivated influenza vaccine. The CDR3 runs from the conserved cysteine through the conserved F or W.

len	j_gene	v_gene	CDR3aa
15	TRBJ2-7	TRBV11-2	CASSLEGQVSYEQYF
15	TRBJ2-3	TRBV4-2	CASSQGRVLTDTQYF
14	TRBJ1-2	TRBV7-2	CASSLTRDPYGYTF
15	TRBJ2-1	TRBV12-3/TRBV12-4	CASSFWGVSYNEQFF
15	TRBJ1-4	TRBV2	CASSERLGAAEKLFF
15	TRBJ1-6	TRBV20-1	CSARDRSSYNSPLHF
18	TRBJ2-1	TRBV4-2	CASSQGSVYGLSYNEQFF
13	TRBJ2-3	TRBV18	CASSLTVADTQYF
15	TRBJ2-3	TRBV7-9	CASSSQGTGGNTQYF
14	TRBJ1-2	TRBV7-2	CASSPELSNYGYTF
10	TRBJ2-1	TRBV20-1	CSAQKDEQFF
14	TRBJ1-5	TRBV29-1	CSVRGTGGNQPQHF
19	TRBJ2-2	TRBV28	CASTVGTGSVIKVAGELFF
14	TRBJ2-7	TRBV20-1	CSASATVYSYEQYF
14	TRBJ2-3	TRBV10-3	CATRDSGLADTQYF
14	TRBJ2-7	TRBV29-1	CSVGGATSFYEQYF
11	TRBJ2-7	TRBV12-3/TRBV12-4	CASSLEYEQYF
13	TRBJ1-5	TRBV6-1	CASSISRAQPQHF
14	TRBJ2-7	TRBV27	CASSLKQGVSEQYF
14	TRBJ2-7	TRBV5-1	CASSFLPSGYEQYF
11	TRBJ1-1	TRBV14	CASRGIAQAFF
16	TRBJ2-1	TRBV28	CASSQGLAGVLHEQFF
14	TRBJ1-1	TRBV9	CASSVGGGGTEAFF
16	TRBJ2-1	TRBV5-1	CASSLRTSGSYNEQFF
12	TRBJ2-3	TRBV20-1	CSAPTATDTQYF
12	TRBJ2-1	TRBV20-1	CSARTGQHEQFF
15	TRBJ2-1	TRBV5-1	CASISRLAGNNEQFF
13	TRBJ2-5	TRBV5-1	CASMGGFQETQYF
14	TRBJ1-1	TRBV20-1	CSARDSGGNTEAFF
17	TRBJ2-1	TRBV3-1	CASSHLLRGGPYNEQFF
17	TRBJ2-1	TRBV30	CAWSRLAGGPSYNEQFF
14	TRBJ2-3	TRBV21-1	CASSRIKGTDTQYF
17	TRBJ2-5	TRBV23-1	CASSHLPRLAVLKTQYF
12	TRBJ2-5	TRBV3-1	CASSQDRLLKYF
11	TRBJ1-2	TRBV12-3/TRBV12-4	CASGGGGGYTF
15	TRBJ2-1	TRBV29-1	CSVFLAIRSYNEQFF
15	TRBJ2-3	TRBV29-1	CSVEDRPGRPDTQYF
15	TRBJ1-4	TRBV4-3	CASSQGTGEFEKLFF
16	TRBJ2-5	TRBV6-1	CASRDSHRDTKETQYF
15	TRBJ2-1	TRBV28	CASHRRDRGYNEQFF
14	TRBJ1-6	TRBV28	CASRPGTHNSPLHF
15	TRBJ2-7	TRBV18	CASSLRGVPPYEQYF
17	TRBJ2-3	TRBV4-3	CASSRRPSGRDTDTQYF
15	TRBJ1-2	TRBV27	CASSPDRGWVYGYTF
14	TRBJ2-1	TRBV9	CASSDEFGYNEQFF
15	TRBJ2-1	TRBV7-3	CASSLGLAGPHEQFF
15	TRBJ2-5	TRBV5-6	CASSKRGSGAETQYF
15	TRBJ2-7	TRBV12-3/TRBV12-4	CASSFTPGTVYEQYF
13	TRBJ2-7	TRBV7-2	CASSSISSYEQYF
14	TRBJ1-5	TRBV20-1	CSARVGGPRQPQHF
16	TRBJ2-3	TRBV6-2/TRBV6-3	CASSYPSGRASDTQYF
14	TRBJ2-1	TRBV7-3	CASSRGTGYNEQFF
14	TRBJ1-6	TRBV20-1	CSARDARGNSPLHF
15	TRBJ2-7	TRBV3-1	CASSQRTRATYEQYF
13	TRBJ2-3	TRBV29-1	CSVEPGPTDTQYF
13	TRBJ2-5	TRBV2	CASNSQGDETQYF
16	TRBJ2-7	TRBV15	CATSRGTGANSYEQYF
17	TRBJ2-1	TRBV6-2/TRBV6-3	CASSPRTSGMHHNEQFF